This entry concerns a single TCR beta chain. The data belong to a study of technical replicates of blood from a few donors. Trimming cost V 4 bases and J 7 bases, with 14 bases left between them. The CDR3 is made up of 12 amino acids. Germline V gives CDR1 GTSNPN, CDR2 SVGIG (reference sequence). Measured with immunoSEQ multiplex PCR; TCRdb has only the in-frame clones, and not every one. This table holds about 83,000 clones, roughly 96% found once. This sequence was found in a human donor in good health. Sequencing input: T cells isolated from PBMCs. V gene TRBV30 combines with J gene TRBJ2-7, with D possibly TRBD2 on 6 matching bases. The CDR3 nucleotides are TGTGCCTGGAATGCGGGGTCGGAGGAGCAGTACTTC. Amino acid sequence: CAWNAGSEEQYF.